This T cell receptor beta chain emerged from a study of T cell repertoires in cytomegalovirus infection. General observations from the study: Totalled public TCR beta family frequency picked out people who carried CMV plus the relevant HLA. Clonotypes of TCR beta that were HLA-C-restricted and CMV-specific dominated the ex vivo response.

Trimming removed 2 bases at V and 4 bases at J, with 12 bases between. Germline V gene data show CDR1 as MNHEY and CDR2 as SVGEGT. The CDR3 is 15 residues long. TCRdb re-derived calls from the reads in MiXCR, one entry per CDR3 protein. This sample yields 550,000 to 850,000 distinct CDR3 sequences, of which around a third are seen a single time; about 20% belongs to the top ten. Concerning this clonotype itself: The antigen remains undetermined.

The sequence came from a human donor in good health (CMV status not recorded). Some clones in this sample may be carry-over from other donors' samples. J is TRBJ2-1 and V is TRBV6-2 or TRBV6-3; D is unresolved. The starting material was cultured PBMCs, obtained from culture after CMV antigen stimulation. The CDR3 coding sequence is TGTGCCAGCAGTTACAAGTCCCCAGCTTACAATGAGCAGTTCTTC. Translated: CASSYKSPAYNEQFF.